One T cell receptor (beta chain) is described in this entry. In the original analysis: Amplifying reference gene primers gave estimates of nucleated cell counts. Assay used: immunoSEQ multiplex PCR; TCRdb lists only in-frame clones, some missing. V, J and clone size reflect that table, while D and trimming were determined from the DNA. Of some 20,000 clones listed, under 95% were seen once; the top ten hold around 4%. The data belong to a study of blood T cell repertoires in COVID-19. V was pared by 6 bases and J by 5 bases, with 11 bases between. This CDR3 is 12 amino acids long. Germline assignment: CDR1 MNHEY and CDR2 SVGAGI.

The receptor comes from a human donor in a cohort sampled during active COVID-19. Sequenced input: peripheral blood. The rearrangement links TRBV6-5 to TRBJ2-7, with a weak D call TRBD1 (7 bases). As DNA, the CDR3 is TGTGCCAGCAGGGCAGGGGGGCACGAGCAGTACTTC. Its translation is CASRAGGHEQYF.